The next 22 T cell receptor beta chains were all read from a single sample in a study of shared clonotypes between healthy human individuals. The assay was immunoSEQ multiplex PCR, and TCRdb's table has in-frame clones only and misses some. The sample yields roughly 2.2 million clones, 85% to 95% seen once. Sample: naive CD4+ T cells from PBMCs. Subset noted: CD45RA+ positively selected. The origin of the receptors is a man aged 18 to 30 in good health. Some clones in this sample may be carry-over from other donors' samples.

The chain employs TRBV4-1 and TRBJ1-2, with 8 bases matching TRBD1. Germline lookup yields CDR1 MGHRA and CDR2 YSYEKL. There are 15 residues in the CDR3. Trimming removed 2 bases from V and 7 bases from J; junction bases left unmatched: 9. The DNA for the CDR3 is TGCGCCAGCAGCCAAAGAGGACAGGGATCTTTTGGCTACACCTTC. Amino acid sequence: CASSQRGQGSFGYTF.

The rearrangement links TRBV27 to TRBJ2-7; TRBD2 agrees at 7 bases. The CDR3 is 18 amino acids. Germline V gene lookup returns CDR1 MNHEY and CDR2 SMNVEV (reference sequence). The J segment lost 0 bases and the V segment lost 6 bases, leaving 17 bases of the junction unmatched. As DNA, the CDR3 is TGTGCCAGCAGCGCACCCCCCGGGAGTAGCGGGCGCTCCTACGAGCAGTACTTC. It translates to CASSAPPGSSGRSYEQYF.

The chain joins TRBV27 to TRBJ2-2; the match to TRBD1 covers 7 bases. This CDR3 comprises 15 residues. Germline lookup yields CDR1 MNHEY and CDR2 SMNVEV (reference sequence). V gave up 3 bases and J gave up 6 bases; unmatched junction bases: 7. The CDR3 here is CASSFPPTGAGELFF. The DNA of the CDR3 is TGTGCCAGCAGTTTCCCACCTACAGGGGCCGGGGAGCTGTTTTTT.

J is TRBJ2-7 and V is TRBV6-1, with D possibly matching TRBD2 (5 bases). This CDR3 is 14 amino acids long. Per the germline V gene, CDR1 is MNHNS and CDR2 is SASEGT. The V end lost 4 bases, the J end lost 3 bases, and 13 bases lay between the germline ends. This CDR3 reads CASSVTGILYEQYF. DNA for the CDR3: TGTGCCAGCAGTGTAACCGGGATCCTCTACGAGCAGTACTTC.

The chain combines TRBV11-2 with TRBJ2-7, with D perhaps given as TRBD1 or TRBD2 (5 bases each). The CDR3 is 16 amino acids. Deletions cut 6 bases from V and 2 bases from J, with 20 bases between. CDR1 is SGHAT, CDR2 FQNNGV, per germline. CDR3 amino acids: CASRDLSGRSTYEQYF. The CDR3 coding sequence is TGTGCCAGCAGAGACTTATCGGGACGGTCGACCTACGAGCAGTACTTC.

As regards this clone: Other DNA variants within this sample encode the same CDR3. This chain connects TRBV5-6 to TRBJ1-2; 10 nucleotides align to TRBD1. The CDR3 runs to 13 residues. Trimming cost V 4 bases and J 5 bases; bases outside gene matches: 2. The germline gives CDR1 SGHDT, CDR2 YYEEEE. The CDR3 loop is CASSLDRGYGYTF. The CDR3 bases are TGTGCCAGCAGCCTGGACAGGGGGTATGGCTACACCTTC.

The CDR3 region has the DNA TGTGCCACAGAGACAGGAACTGAAGCTTTCTTT. This gives the protein CATETGTEAFF. This chain connects TRBV28 to TRBJ1-1; TRBD1 is a possible D gene (6 bases). The V and J ends lost 10 bases and 5 bases respectively, with 11 bases between them. This CDR3 region has 11 residues. In germline, CDR1 is MDHEN, CDR2 SYDVKM.

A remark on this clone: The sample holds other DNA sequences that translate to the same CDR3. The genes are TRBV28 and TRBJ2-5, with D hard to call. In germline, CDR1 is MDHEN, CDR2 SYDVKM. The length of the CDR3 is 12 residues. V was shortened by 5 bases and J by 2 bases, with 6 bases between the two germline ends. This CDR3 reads CASSPLQETQYF. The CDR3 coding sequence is TGTGCCAGCAGTCCCCTGCAAGAGACCCAGTACTTC. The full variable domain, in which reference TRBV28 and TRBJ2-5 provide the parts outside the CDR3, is DVKVTQSSRYLVKRTGEKVFLECVQDMDHENMFWYRQDPGLGLRLIYFSYDVKMKEKGDIPEGYSVSREKKERFSLILESASTNQTSMYLCASSPLQETQYFGPGTRLLVL.

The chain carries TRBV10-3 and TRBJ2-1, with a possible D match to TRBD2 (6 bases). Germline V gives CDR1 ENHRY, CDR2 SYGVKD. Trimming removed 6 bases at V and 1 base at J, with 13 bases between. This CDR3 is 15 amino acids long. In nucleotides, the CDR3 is TGTGCCATCAGGCCTAGCGTGACATCCTACAATGAGCAGTTCTTC. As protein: CAIRPSVTSYNEQFF.

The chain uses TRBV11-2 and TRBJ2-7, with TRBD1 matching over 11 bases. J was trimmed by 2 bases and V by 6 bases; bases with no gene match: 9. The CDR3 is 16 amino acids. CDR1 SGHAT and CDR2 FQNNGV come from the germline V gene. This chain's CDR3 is CASRQGTGGSPYEQYF. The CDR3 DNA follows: TGTGCCAGCAGACAAGGGACAGGGGGGTCCCCCTACGAGCAGTACTTC. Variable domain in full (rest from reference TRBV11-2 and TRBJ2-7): EAGVAQSPRYKIIEKRQSVAFWCNPISGHATLYWYQQILGQGPKLLIQFQNNGVVDDSQLPKDRFSAERLKGVDSTLKIQPAKLEDSAVYLCASRQGTGGSPYEQYFGPGTRLTVT.

CDR3 residues: CATSPAGLAEDNEQFF. The CDR3 DNA reads TGTGCCACCAGTCCCGCCGGGCTAGCGGAAGACAATGAGCAGTTCTTC. The chain joins TRBV15 to TRBJ2-1; the match to TRBD2 covers 7 bases. Unmatched junction bases numbered 13, after V lost 6 bases and J lost 5 bases. The CDR3 runs to 16 residues. CDR1 and CDR2 from the germline V gene are LNHNV and YYDKDF (reference sequence).

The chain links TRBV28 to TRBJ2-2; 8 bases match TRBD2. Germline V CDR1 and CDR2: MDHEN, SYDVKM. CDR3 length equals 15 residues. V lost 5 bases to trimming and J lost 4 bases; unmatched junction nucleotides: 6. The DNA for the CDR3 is TGTGCCAGCAGTATTAGCGGGATGATCACCGGGGAGCTGTTTTTT. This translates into CASSISGMITGELFF.

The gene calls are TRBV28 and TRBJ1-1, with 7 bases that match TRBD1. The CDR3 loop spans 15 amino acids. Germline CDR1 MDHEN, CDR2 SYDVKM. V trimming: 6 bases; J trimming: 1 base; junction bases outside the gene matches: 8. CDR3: CASSETGRENTEAFF. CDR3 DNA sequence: TGTGCCAGCAGCGAGACAGGGCGAGAGAACACTGAAGCTTTCTTT.

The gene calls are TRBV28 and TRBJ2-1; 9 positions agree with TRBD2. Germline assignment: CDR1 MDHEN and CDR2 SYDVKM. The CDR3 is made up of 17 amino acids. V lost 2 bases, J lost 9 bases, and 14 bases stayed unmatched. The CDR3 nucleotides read TGTGCCAGCAGTTTAGCAGCTAGCGGGGCTCGAGGGGGTGAGCAGTTCTTC. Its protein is CASSLAASGARGGEQFF.

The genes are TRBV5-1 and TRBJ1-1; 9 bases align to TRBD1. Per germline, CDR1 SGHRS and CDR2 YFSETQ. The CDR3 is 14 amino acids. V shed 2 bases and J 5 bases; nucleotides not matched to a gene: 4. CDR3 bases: TGCGCCAGCAGCTTACAGACAGGGGGGACTGAAGCTTTCTTT. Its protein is CASSLQTGGTEAFF.

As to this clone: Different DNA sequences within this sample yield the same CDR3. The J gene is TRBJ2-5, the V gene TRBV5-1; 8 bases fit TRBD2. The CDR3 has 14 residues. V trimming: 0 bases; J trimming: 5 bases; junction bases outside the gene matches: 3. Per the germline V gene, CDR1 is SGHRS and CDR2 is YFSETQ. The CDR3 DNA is TGCGCCAGCAGCTTGGAGTTAGCGGGGGAGACCCAGTACTTC. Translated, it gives CASSLELAGETQYF.

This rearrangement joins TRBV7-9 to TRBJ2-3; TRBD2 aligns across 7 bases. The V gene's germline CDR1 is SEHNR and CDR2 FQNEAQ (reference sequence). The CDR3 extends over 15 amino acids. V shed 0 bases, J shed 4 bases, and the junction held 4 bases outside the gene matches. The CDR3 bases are TGTGCCAGCAGCTTAGCGGGGGGGTCGGCAGATACGCAGTATTTT. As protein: CASSLAGGSADTQYF.

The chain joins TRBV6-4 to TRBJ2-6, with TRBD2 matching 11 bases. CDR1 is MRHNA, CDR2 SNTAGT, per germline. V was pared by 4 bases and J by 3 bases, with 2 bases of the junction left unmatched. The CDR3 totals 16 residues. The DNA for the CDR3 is TGTGCCAGCAGTGCACTAGCGGGAGTTGGGGCCAACGTCCTGACTTTC. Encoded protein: CASSALAGVGANVLTF.

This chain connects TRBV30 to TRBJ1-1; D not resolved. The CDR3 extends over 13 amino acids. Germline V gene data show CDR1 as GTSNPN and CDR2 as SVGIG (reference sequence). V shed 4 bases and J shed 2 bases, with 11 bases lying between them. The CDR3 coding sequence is TGTGCCTGGACGCCTCAGTTTAACACTGAAGCTTTCTTT. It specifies CAWTPQFNTEAFF.

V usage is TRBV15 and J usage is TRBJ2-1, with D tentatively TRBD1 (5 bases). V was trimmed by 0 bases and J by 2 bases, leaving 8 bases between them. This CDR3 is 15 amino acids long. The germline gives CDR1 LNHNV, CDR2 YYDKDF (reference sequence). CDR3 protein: CATSRDREAYNEQFF. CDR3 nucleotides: TGTGCCACCAGCAGAGACAGGGAAGCCTACAATGAGCAGTTCTTC.

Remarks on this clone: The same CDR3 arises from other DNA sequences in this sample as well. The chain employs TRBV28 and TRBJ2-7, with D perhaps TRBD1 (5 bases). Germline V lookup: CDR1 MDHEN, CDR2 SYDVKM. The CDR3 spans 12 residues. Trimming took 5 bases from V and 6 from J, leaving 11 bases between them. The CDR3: CASSPPRGEQYF. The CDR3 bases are TGTGCCAGCAGTCCACCTAGGGGCGAGCAGTACTTC.

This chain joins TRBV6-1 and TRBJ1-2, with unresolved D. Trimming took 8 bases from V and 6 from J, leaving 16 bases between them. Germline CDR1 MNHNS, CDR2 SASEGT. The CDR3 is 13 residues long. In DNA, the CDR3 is TGTGCCAGCCTATACCGGGGAACAGATGGCTACACCTTC. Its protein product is CASLYRGTDGYTF.